The 3 T cell receptor beta chains below all came from one sample that was sequenced in a study of cytomegalovirus exposure and HLA in healthy donors. Both 60 Vbeta primers and 13 Jbeta primers went into the PCR. This table comes from immunoSEQ multiplex PCR, and its TCRdb copy is limited to in-frame clones, with some not included. The repertoire holds fewer than 40,000 clones, roughly 76% seen once, with about 9.3% in the top ten. The sequenced material came from PBMCs. The receptor set was obtained from a woman aged 35 to 49 in good health and CMV-seronegative.

The chain links TRBV5-1 to TRBJ2-6; maybe TRBD1 (5 bases). The V end was cut by 3 bases, the J end by 0 bases, with 13 bases between. Germline V gene lookup returns CDR1 SGHRS and CDR2 YFSETQ. CDR3 length equals 17 residues. CDR3 sequence reads: CASSYSDRDSGANVLTF. The CDR3 DNA reads TGCGCCAGCAGCTATTCCGACAGAGACTCTGGGGCCAACGTCCTGACTTTC.

The V and J genes are TRBV19 and TRBJ2-2; 7 bases line up with TRBD1. Trimming took 4 bases from V and 4 from J; bases not matched to a gene: 9. The length of the CDR3 is 16 residues. Germline CDR1 and CDR2: LNHDA and SQIVND (reference sequence). CDR3 DNA: TGTGCCAGTAGTACAGGGGGAACGTTTATCACCGGGGAGCTGTTTTTT. Protein product: CASSTGGTFITGELFF.

This sequence joins TRBV19 and TRBJ1-2; a weak D match, TRBD1 (6 bases). The V end lost 5 bases, the J end lost 4 bases, and 8 bases lay between the germline ends. The CDR3 loop spans 12 amino acids. Germline assignment: CDR1 LNHDA and CDR2 SQIVND (reference sequence). The CDR3 is CASSPDSYGYTF. CDR3 bases: TGTGCCAGTAGTCCGGACAGCTATGGCTACACCTTC.